The 17 T cell receptor beta chains listed next were all sequenced from one sample in a study of CD8+ T cells in alopecia areata. Noted treatment: oral pan-JAK inhibitor, 5-10 mg twice daily. TCR sequencing used cDNA made by reverse transcription of extracted RNA. TCRdb's copy holds only in-frame clones and misses some; the assay was immunoSEQ multiplex PCR. Counted here are approximately 140,000 clones, 75% to 85% occurring once; the ten biggest clones make up roughly 25%. Material: CD8+ T cells sorted from blood, obtained at week 4, from a patient treated with tofacitinib. The receptors were sampled from a human donor with alopecia areata.

V usage is TRBV27 and J usage is TRBJ2-1, with D unclear. Germline V CDR1 and CDR2: MNHEY, SMNVEV (reference sequence). This CDR3 comprises 15 residues. The ends were cut back, 2 bases at V and 0 bases at J, with 8 bases in the middle. CDR3 sequence reads: CASSLMGSSYNEQFF. The CDR3 nucleotides are TGTGCCAGCAGTTTAATGGGTAGCTCCTACAATGAGCAGTTCTTC.

In its sample, this clone was seen a few times. The CDR3 nucleotides read TGTGCCACCAGCGGACGGGACAGGGGCTTCACTGAAGCTTTCTTT. Encoded protein: CATSGRDRGFTEAFF. The rearrangement uses TRBV15 and TRBJ1-1; 10 nucleotides agree with TRBD1. The CDR3 sequence is 15 residues long. Germline CDR1 LNHNV, CDR2 YYDKDF (reference sequence). The J segment lost 4 bases and the V segment lost 5 bases, leaving 7 bases of the junction unmatched. The variable domain in full, with the rest retrieved from reference TRBV15 and TRBJ1-1, is DAMVIQNPRYQVTQFGKPVTLSCSQTLNHNVMYWYQQKSSQAPKLLFHYYDKDFNNEADTPDNFQSRRPNTSFCFLDIRSPGLGDTAMYLCATSGRDRGFTEAFFGQGTRLTVV.

The V gene is TRBV2, the J gene TRBJ1-1, with no clear D. Deletions cut 0 bases from V and 2 bases from J, with 13 bases between. The CDR3 has 16 residues. Per germline, CDR1 SNHLY and CDR2 FYNNEI. DNA of the CDR3: TGTGCCAGCAGTGAAGCAGGGATGTGGGCAAACACTGAAGCTTTCTTT. Translation gives CASSEAGMWANTEAFF.

The CDR3 DNA reads as TGTGCCAGCAGACCCTATACAGGGGGGACACAAGAGACCCAGTACTTC. As protein: CASRPYTGGTQETQYF. The V call is TRBV7-9, the J call TRBJ2-5; 8 positions agree with TRBD1. The CDR3 sequence is 16 residues long. J was trimmed by 2 bases and V by 6 bases; bases with no gene match: 11. CDR1 is SEHNR, CDR2 FQNEAQ, per germline (reference sequence).

The CDR3 sequence: CASSTTGVEQFF. In nucleotides, the CDR3 is TGTGCCAGCAGCACGACAGGGGTAGAGCAGTTCTTC. This chain joins TRBV11-2 and TRBJ2-1; TRBD1 aligns across 8 bases. CDR3 length equals 12 residues. Trimming cost V 5 bases and J 10 bases; bases outside gene matches: 4. CDR1 and CDR2 from the germline V gene are SGHAT and FQNNGV.

V and J are TRBV4-3 and TRBJ1-1; 7 nucleotides agree with TRBD1. This CDR3 comprises 15 residues. J was trimmed by 0 bases and V by 5 bases; bases with no gene match: 6. Germline values: CDR1 LGHNA, CDR2 YSLEER. For the CDR3, the DNA is TGCGCCAGCAGCACGCCGGGACAGTTGAACACTGAAGCTTTCTTT. Its protein is CASSTPGQLNTEAFF.

V usage is TRBV7-9 and J usage is TRBJ2-7; the match to TRBD1 covers 10 bases. Germline trimming cut 5 bases from V and 3 bases from J; bases unmatched to any gene: 7. The germline gives CDR1 SEHNR, CDR2 FQNEAQ (reference sequence). There are 15 residues in the CDR3. The CDR3 DNA reads as TGTGCCAGCAGCCCGAGACAGGGGGCGGACTACGAGCAGTACTTC. This translates into CASSPRQGADYEQYF.

This clone was seen a single time. The V and J genes are TRBV6-4 and TRBJ2-2, with D hard to call. This CDR3 has 15 amino acids. V was trimmed by 0 bases and J by 1 base, leaving 6 bases between them. Germline V gene lookup returns CDR1 MRHNA and CDR2 SNTAGT. The CDR3 sequence is CASSDSNMNTGELFF. The CDR3, as DNA: TGTGCCAGCAGTGACTCGAACATGAACACCGGGGAGCTGTTTTTT.

Comments on this clone: Mismatch with germline at one junction end may stem from a read error. V is TRBV7-9 and J is TRBJ2-5; 12 nucleotides line up with TRBD2. There are 15 residues in the CDR3. CDR1 and CDR2 from the germline V gene are SEHNR and FQNEAQ (reference sequence). In DNA, the CDR3 is TGTGCCAGCAGTTCTAGCGGGGGGGGCCCCGAGAGCCAGTACTTC. This encodes CASSSSGGGPESQYF.

The chain links TRBV15 to TRBJ1-3; D is unresolved. The V gene lost 0 bases and the J gene lost 0 bases, with 6 bases spanning the gap. Germline V gene data show CDR1 as LNHNV and CDR2 as YYDKDF (reference sequence). CDR3 length: 15 residues. CDR3 nucleotides: TGTGCCACCAGCAGAGATCGTTACTCTGGAAACACCATATATTTT. This gives the protein CATSRDRYSGNTIYF.

As DNA, the CDR3 is TGTGCCAGCAGCTTATCCGCAGGGCGGAACACTGAAGCTTTCTTT. Its protein is CASSLSAGRNTEAFF. This chain uses TRBV7-9 with TRBJ1-1; D possibly corresponds to TRBD1 (5 bases). V was pared by 2 bases and J by 1 base, with 11 bases between. This CDR3 region has 15 residues. The germline CDR1 and CDR2 sequences are SEHNR and FQNEAQ (reference sequence).

This clone has only a few counts. This chain joins TRBV10-3 and TRBJ2-5; tentative D call: TRBD1 (5 bases). This CDR3 is built from 16 residues. CDR1 and CDR2 from the germline V gene are ENHRY and SYGVKD. The germline V and J ends were trimmed by 1 base and 3 bases, with 15 bases remaining between them. The CDR3 loop reads CAISEFPPREEETQYF. The CDR3 DNA reads as TGTGCCATCAGTGAGTTCCCCCCCAGGGAAGAAGAGACCCAGTACTTC.

This clone was seen a few times. V and J are TRBV6-5 and TRBJ2-1; D is uncertain. Between the trimmed V and J ends, which lost 8 bases and 4 bases, there was a span of 15 bases. The CDR3 is 14 amino acids. Germline V CDR1 and CDR2: MNHEY, SVGAGI. The chain's CDR3 is CASFDRAAYNEQFF. The DNA of the CDR3 is TGTGCCAGCTTCGACCGGGCAGCATACAATGAGCAGTTCTTC.

CDR3: CSGGGQYF. As DNA, the CDR3 is TGCAGTGGAGGAGGCCAGTACTTC. The J gene is TRBJ2-5, the V gene TRBV20-1, with D perhaps matching TRBD2 (5 bases). Germline-derived CDR1 and CDR2 are DFQATT and SNEGSKA (reference sequence). The CDR3 is made up of 8 amino acids. Trimming pared 7 bases from V and 10 bases from J, leaving 7 bases between.

The V and J genes are TRBV5-6 and TRBJ2-3; unclear D gene. The germline CDR1 and CDR2 sequences are SGHDT and YYEEEE. The V end was cut by 0 bases, the J end by 0 bases, with 14 bases between. The CDR3 consists of 17 residues. The chain's CDR3 is CASSLGPSLPSTDTQYF. CDR3 coding DNA: TGTGCCAGCAGCTTGGGACCCAGCCTCCCTAGCACAGATACGCAGTATTTT.

V is TRBV5-4 and J is TRBJ2-3, with D hard to call. The germline CDR1 and CDR2 sequences are SGHNT and YYREEE (reference sequence). V was clipped by 0 bases and J by 3 bases, with 8 bases between them. This CDR3 is built from 14 residues. As DNA, the CDR3 is TGTGCCAGCAGCTTGGACTTTACTACAGATACGCAGTATTTT. Its translation is CASSLDFTTDTQYF.

The genes are TRBV4-1 and TRBJ1-2; 8 nucleotides align to TRBD1. With V trimmed by 3 bases and J by 4 bases, 1 base remained unmatched. The CDR3 is 13 amino acids. Germline CDR1 reads MGHRA; CDR2 reads YSYEKL. The CDR3 here is CASSHTGGYGYTF. The CDR3 nucleotides read TGCGCCAGCAGCCATACAGGGGGCTATGGCTACACCTTC.